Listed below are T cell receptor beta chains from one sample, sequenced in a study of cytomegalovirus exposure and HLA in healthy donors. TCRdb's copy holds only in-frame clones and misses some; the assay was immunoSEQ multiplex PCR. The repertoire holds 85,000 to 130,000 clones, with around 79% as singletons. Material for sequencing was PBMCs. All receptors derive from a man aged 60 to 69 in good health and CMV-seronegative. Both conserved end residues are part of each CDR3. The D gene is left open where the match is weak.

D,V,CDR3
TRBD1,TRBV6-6,CASSFRGRENTEAFF
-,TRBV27,CASSDRSEVGGDDGYTF
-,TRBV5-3,CARSSGVRNEKLFF
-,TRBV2,CASSPESSGNTIYF
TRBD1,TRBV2,CASILTGGDTEAFF
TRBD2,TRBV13,CASSLGLVKQFF
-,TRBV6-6,CASSFRVKAGELFF
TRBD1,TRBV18,CASSVNRGPGANVLTF
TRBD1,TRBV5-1,CASSLLGQGADTQYF
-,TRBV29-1,CSATGPTDTQYF